The entry below gives a single T cell receptor (beta chain) sequence along with its context. What it binds is unknown. The data originate from a study of identical twins. Whole-study results and caveats: Out-of-frame sharing of TCR alpha in monozygotic twins was underestimated by models.

TCRdb passed the 5' RACE reads through MiXCR, listing each CDR3 protein once. The sample lists hundreds of thousands of distinct CDR3 sequences, 8.5% to 9.5% seen once, with approximately 0.94% in the top ten. These data were also reused for a study on yellow fever vaccine responses in identical twins. That work states: Reportedly, the response of twins' T cells to the vaccine seemed partly convergent, partly personalized.

The TCR comes from a young woman in good health. The sequenced material came from PBMCs.

For the CDR3, the DNA is TGTGCCAGCAGCTATTCCGCGGGTCTGGGGGCCAATGAGCAGTTCTTC. Protein sequence: CASSYSAGLGANEQFF. The V call is TRBV2, the J call TRBJ2-1; a weak D match, TRBD1 (6 bases). From germline, CDR1 is SNHLY and CDR2 FYNNEI. The CDR3 sequence is 16 residues long. Trimming took off 6 bases at V and 6 bases at J, with 21 bases between the two ends.